Presented here are 13 T cell receptor beta chains from one specimen sequenced in a study of blood T cell repertoires in COVID-19 (dated by TCRdb to 2020 to 2021). Library construction relied on the immunoSEQ multiplex PCR assay. TCRdb retrieved this table from immuneACCESS and kept in-frame rearrangements only. Not all clones are present; in checked studies, unresolved V genes account for under half, and no reason is known for the remainder. The sample data list more than 85,000 clones, and 80% to 90% of these were observed just once. The ten biggest clones cover about a sixth of the sample. Material for sequencing was peripheral blood. These receptors came from a human donor in a cohort sampled during active COVID-19.

The chain couples TRBV5-1 to TRBJ2-7; no clear D. Trimming took 2 bases from V and 2 from J, leaving 8 bases between them. There are 13 residues in the CDR3. Germline V gene data show CDR1 as SGHRS and CDR2 as YFSETQ. DNA of the CDR3: TGCGCCAGCAGCTTCACAGCCCCCTACGAGCAGTACTTC. It specifies CASSFTAPYEQYF.

The CDR3 coding sequence is TGTGCCAGCAGCCCAGGGGGTGGGTACGAGCAGTACTTC. It translates to CASSPGGGYEQYF. The chain links TRBV9 to TRBJ2-7; 7 bases agree with TRBD1. This CDR3 is 13 amino acids long. V shed 4 bases, J shed 4 bases, and the junction held 5 bases outside the gene matches. CDR1 is SGDLS, CDR2 YYNGEE, per germline.

V gene TRBV6-5 combines with J gene TRBJ1-2, with D unclear. V dropped 3 bases and J dropped 10 bases, with 15 bases sitting between them. Per the germline V gene, CDR1 is MNHEY and CDR2 is SVGAGI. The CDR3 contains 13 residues. For the CDR3, the DNA is TGTGCCAGCAGTTATAGTCGCTTACGGGACTACACCTTC. It yields the protein CASSYSRLRDYTF.

This clone was counted between two and nine times. The CDR3 region is CASSLGSGNYGYTF. CDR3 bases: TGTGCCAGCAGCTTAGGTTCGGGAAACTATGGCTACACCTTC. The chain joins TRBV7-2 to TRBJ1-2; D unresolved. This CDR3 is 14 amino acids long. CDR1 and CDR2 from the germline V gene are SGHTA and FQGNSA. Between the trimmed V and J ends, which lost 1 base and 2 bases, there was a span of 8 bases.

The rearrangement links TRBV3-1 (or the pseudogene TRBV3-2) to TRBJ1-6; 10 bases fit TRBD1. CDR3 length: 17 amino acids. In germline, CDR1 is LGHDT, CDR2 YNNKEL (reference sequence). Unmatched junction bases numbered 15, after V lost 6 bases and J lost 10 bases. CDR3 residues: CASRQSERTGGRSPLHF. CDR3 coding DNA: TGTGCCAGCAGGCAAAGCGAACGGACAGGGGGACGGTCACCCCTCCACTTT.

CDR3 DNA: TGCGCCAGCAGCTTGGAGGACAGGGGGCACGAGCAGTACTTC. Translation: CASSLEDRGHEQYF. The chain combines TRBV5-1 with TRBJ2-7; 11 bases align to TRBD1. Germline-derived CDR1 and CDR2 are SGHRS and YFSETQ. With 0 bases clipped from V and 5 bases from J, the junction kept 1 base outside the gene matches. The CDR3 is 14 amino acids.

The rearrangement joins TRBV1 to TRBJ1-3; TRBD1 reflects the table's D call only, with no check against the DNA. TRBV1 is an annotated pseudogene. This CDR3 region has 11 residues. The CDR3 reads CTSSPQDTIYF. The CDR3 region has the DNA TGCACCAGCAGCCCCCAGGACACCATATATTTT.

This clone was detected only once. This chain connects TRBV5-1 to TRBJ1-6; TRBD1 agrees at 9 bases. The germline V gene has CDR1 SGHRS and CDR2 YFSETQ. V shed 4 bases and J 8 bases; nucleotides not matched to a gene: 13. The CDR3 spans 17 residues. CDR3 sequence (DNA): TGCGCCAGCAGCCCACCTCCGACAGGGGGATCGCATTCACCCCTCCACTTT. Translated: CASSPPPTGGSHSPLHF.

This rearrangement joins TRBV4-1 to TRBJ1-6; D gene uncertain. Per the germline V gene, CDR1 is MGHRA and CDR2 is YSYEKL. V lost 1 base and J lost 11, with 9 bases in between. The CDR3 is 13 amino acids. CDR3 region: CASSQVNAAPLHF. The CDR3 DNA reads as TGCGCCAGCAGCCAAGTGAATGCGGCACCCCTCCACTTT.

The gene calls are TRBV6-2 or TRBV6-3 and TRBJ2-1, with 7 bases aligning to TRBD1. Looked up from germline, CDR1 is MNHEY and CDR2 is SVGEGT. The CDR3 runs to 14 residues. With 2 bases clipped from V and 3 bases from J, the junction kept 1 base outside the gene matches. The CDR3 is CASSYRDSYNEQFF. The CDR3, as DNA: TGTGCCAGCAGTTACAGGGACAGCTACAATGAGCAGTTCTTC.

The rearrangement joins TRBV10-3 to TRBJ1-3; weak D call: TRBD1 (6 bases). CDR3 size: 14 residues. The ends were cut back, 11 bases at V and 0 bases at J, with 14 bases in the middle. The germline gives CDR1 ENHRY, CDR2 SYGVKD. The chain's CDR3 is CAAAGQLSGNTIYF. Here the CDR3 DNA reads TGTGCCGCGGCAGGACAGCTCTCTGGAAACACCATATATTTT.

The V call is TRBV7-9, the J call TRBJ1-1; TRBD1 matches 7 bases. The CDR3 has 15 amino acids. V lost 2 bases to trimming and J lost 1 base; unmatched junction nucleotides: 4. Germline lookup yields CDR1 SEHNR and CDR2 FQNEAQ (reference sequence). CDR3 loop: CASSLMGQTNTEAFF. The CDR3 nucleotides are TGTGCCAGCAGCTTAATGGGACAGACGAACACTGAAGCTTTCTTT. The complete variable domain, with remaining parts taken from reference TRBV7-9 and TRBJ1-1, reads DTGVSQNPRHKITKRGQNVTFRCDPISEHNRLYWYRQTLGQGPEFLTYFQNEAQLEKSRLLSDRFSAERPKGSFSTLEIQRTEQGDSAMYLCASSLMGQTNTEAFFGQGTRLTVV.

The table lists this clone with a few counts. This chain joins TRBV6-5 and TRBJ2-1, with D uncertain. This CDR3 contains 13 residues. V was clipped by 7 bases and J by 9 bases, with 16 bases between them. CDR1 is MNHEY and CDR2 is SVGAGI in the germline V gene. Written as DNA, the CDR3 is TGTGCCAGCACCATTATGGGCGTGGGTGAGCAGTTCTTC. Amino acids: CASTIMGVGEQFF.